The sequence of this T cell receptor beta chain was determined in a study of CD8 T cells in ankylosing spondylitis. CDR1 is SGDLS and CDR2 is YYNGEE in the germline V gene. This CDR3 region has 13 residues. Trimming removed 3 bases from V and 4 bases from J, with 7 bases in between. TCRdb analysed the 5' RACE reads with MiXCR anew, one entry per CDR3 protein. The data show roughly 7,300 distinct CDR3 sequences, approximately 7.7% seen once. Sequencing was done on a sample of blood, either unsorted or a sorted T cell fraction (not recorded which). This clonotype was sampled from a male donor with ankylosing spondylitis or in good health (not recorded which). The genes are TRBV9 and TRBJ2-2; unclear D gene. CDR3 region: CASSGEFTGELFF. The CDR3 DNA follows: TGTGCCAGCAGCGGGGAATTCACCGGGGAGCTGTTTTTT.